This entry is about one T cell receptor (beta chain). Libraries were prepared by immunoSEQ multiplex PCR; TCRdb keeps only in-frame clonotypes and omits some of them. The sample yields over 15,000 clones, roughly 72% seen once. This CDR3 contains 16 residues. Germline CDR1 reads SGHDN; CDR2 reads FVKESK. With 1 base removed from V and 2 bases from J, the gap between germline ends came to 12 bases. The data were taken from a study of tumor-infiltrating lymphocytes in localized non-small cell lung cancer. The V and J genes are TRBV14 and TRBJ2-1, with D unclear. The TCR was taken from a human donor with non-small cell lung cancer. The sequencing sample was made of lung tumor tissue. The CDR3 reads CASSQAVPRPYNEQFF. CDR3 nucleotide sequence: TGTGCCAGCAGCCAAGCCGTACCCCGCCCCTACAATGAGCAGTTCTTC.